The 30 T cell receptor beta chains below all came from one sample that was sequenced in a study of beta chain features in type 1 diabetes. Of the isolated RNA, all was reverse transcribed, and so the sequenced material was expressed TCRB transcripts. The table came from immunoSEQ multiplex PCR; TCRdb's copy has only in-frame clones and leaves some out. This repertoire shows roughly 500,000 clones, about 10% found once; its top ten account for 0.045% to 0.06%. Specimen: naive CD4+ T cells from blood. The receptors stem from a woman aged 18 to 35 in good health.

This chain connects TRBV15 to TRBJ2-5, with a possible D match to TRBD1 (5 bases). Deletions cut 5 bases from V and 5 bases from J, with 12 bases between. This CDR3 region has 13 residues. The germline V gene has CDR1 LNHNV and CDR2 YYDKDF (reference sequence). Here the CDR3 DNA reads TGTGCCACCAGCCGCGACAGCGTTGAGACCCAGTACTTC. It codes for CATSRDSVETQYF.

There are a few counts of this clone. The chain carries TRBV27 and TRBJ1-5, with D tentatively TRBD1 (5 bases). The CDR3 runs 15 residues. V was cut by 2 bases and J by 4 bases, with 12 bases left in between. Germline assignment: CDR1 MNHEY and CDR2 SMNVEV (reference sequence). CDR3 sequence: CASSLRRGDNQPQHF. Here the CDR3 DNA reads TGTGCCAGCAGTTTAAGAAGAGGGGATAATCAGCCCCAGCATTTT.

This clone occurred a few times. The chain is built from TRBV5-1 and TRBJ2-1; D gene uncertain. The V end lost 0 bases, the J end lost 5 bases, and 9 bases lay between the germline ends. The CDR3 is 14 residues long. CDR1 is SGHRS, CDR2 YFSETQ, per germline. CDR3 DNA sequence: TGCGCCAGCAGCTTGGTGCACGCAGACAATGAGCAGTTCTTC. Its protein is CASSLVHADNEQFF.

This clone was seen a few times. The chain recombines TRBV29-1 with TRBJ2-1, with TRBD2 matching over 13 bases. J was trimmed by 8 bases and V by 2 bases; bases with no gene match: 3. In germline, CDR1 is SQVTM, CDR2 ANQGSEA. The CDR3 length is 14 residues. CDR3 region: CSVEPGLAGYEQFF. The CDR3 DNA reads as TGCAGCGTTGAACCGGGACTAGCGGGGTATGAGCAGTTCTTC.

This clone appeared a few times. The CDR3 nucleotides read TGTGCCAGCAGCCCGGGACACCTTTCCACAGATACGCAGTATTTT. Its protein is CASSPGHLSTDTQYF. The chain carries TRBV11-3 and TRBJ2-3, with D possibly TRBD1 on 6 matching bases. The CDR3 is 15 residues long. CDR1 is SGHNT, CDR2 YENEEA, per germline. V was shortened by 5 bases and J by 2 bases, with 14 bases between the two germline ends.

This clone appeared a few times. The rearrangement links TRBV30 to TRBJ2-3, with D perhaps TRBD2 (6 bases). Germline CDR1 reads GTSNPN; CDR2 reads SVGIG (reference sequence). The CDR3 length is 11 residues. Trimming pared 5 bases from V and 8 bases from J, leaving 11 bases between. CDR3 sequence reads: CAWAEGGTQYF. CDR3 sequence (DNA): TGTGCCTGGGCGGAGGGCGGTACGCAGTATTTT.

In nucleotides, the CDR3 is TGCAGCGTTGAAGATGGGGCGGGAGGGTGGTCGGCAGATACGCAGTATTTT. This sequence encodes CSVEDGAGGWSADTQYF. This chain joins TRBV29-1 and TRBJ2-3; 9 positions agree with TRBD2. The CDR3 has 17 residues. The J segment lost 4 bases and the V segment lost 0 bases, leaving 11 bases of the junction unmatched. CDR1 and CDR2 from the germline V gene are SQVTM and ANQGSEA.

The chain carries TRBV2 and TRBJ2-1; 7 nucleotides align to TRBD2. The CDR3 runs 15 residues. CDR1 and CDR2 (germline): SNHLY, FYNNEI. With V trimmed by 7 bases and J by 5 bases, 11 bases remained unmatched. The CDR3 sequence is CASTRQRGEDNEQFF. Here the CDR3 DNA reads TGTGCCAGCACAAGGCAGCGGGGAGAAGACAATGAGCAGTTCTTC.

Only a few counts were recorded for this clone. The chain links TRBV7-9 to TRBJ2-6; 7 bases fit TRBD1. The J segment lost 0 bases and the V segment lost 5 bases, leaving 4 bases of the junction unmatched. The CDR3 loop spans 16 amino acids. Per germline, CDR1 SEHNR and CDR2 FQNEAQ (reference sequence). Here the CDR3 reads CASSRDSFSGANVLTF. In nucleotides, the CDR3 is TGTGCCAGCAGCCGGGACAGCTTCTCTGGGGCCAACGTCCTGACTTTC.

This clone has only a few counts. CDR3 sequence (DNA): TGCAGTGCCACTAGCCATGATGAGCAGTTCTTC. Translated: CSATSHDEQFF. V is TRBV20-1 and J is TRBJ2-1; the D gene is possibly TRBD2 (6 bases). The CDR3 has 11 residues. Germline CDR1 and CDR2: DFQATT and SNEGSKA (reference sequence). Trimming cost V 6 bases and J 8 bases, with 11 bases left between them.

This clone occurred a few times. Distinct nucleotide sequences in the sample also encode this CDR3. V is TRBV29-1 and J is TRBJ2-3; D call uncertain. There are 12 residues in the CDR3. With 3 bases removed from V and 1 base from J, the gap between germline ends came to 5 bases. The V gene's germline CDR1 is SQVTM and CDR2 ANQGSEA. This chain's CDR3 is CSVESGTDTQYF. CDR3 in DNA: TGCAGCGTTGAGAGTGGCACAGATACGCAGTATTTT.

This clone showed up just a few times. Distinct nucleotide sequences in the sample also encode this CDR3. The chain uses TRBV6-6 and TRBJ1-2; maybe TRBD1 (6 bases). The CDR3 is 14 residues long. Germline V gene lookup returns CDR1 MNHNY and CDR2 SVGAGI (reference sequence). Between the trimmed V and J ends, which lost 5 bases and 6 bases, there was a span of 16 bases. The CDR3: CASSLGGSKDGYTF. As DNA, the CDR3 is TGTGCCAGCAGTCTAGGGGGTTCTAAGGATGGCTACACCTTC.

CDR3 nucleotide sequence: TGTGCCAGCAGCCAAATCGGGACCCCGTTTTACGAGCAGTACTTC. Its protein product is CASSQIGTPFYEQYF. The chain joins TRBV14 to TRBJ2-7; D tentatively reads TRBD1 or TRBD2 (5 bases each). Germline CDR1 SGHDN, CDR2 FVKESK. V was shortened by 2 bases and J by 4 bases, with 15 bases between the two germline ends. The CDR3 runs to 15 residues.

CDR3 nucleotide sequence: TGTGCCAGCAGCCCGAGACAGATGAACACCGGGGAGCTGTTTTTT. Translation: CASSPRQMNTGELFF. V gene TRBV7-3 combines with J gene TRBJ2-2, with TRBD1 as a possible D gene (5 bases). The germline gives CDR1 SGHTA, CDR2 FQGTGA. This CDR3 has 15 residues. V gave up 5 bases and J gave up 1 base, with 11 bases separating them.

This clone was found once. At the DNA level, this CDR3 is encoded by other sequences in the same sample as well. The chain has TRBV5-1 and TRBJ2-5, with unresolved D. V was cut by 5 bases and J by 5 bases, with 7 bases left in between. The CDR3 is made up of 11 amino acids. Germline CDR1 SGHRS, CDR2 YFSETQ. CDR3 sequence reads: CASREGETQYF. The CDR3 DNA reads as TGCGCCAGCAGGGAAGGGGAGACCCAGTACTTC. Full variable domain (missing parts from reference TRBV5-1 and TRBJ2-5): KAGVTQTPRYLIKTRGQQVTLSCSPISGHRSVSWYQQTPGQGLQFLFEYFSETQRNKGNFPGRFSGRQFSNSRSEMNVSTLELGDSALYLCASREGETQYFGPGTRLLVL.

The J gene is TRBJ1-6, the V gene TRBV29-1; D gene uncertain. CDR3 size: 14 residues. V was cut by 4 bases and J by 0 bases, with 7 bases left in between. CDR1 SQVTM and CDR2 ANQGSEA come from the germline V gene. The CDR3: CSVAESSYNSPLHF. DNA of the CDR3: TGCAGCGTTGCCGAGAGCTCCTATAATTCACCCCTCCACTTT.

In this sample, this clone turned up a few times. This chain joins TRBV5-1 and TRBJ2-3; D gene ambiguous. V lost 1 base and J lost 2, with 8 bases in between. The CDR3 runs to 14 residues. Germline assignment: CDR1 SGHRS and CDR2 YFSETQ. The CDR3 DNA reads TGCGCCAGCAGCTTGAGCGACCACACAGATACGCAGTATTTT. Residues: CASSLSDHTDTQYF.

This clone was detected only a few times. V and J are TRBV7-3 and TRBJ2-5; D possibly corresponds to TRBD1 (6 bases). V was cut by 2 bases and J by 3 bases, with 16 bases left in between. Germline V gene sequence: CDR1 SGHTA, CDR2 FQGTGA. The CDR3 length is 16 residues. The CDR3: CASSLETGQEEETQYF. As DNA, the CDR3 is TGTGCCAGCAGCTTAGAAACAGGGCAGGAGGAAGAGACCCAGTACTTC.

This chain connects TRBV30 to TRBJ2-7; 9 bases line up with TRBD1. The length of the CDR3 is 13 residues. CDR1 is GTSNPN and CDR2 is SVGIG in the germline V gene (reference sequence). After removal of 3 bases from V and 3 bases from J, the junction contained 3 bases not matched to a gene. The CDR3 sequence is CAWSEGQGYEQYF. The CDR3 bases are TGTGCCTGGAGCGAGGGACAGGGCTACGAGCAGTACTTC.

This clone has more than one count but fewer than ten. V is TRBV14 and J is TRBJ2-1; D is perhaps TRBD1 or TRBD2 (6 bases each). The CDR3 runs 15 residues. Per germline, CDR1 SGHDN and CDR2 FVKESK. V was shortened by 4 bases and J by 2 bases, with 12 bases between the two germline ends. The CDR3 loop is CASSLMEGAYNEQFF. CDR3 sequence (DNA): TGTGCCAGCAGCCTCATGGAGGGGGCCTACAATGAGCAGTTCTTC.

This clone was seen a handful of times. CDR3 sequence reads: CASSSTGSGEQYV. DNA for the CDR3: TGTGCCAGCAGTTCCACGGGATCGGGCGAGCAGTACGTC. The V gene is TRBV28, the J gene TRBJ2-7; perhaps TRBD2 as D (5 bases). This CDR3 has 13 amino acids. Germline-derived CDR1 and CDR2 are MDHEN and SYDVKM. Trimming pared 4 bases from V and 6 bases from J, leaving 13 bases between.

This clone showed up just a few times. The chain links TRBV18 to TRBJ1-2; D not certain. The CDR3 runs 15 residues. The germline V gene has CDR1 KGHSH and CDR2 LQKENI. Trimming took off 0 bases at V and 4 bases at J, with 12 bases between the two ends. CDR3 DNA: TGTGCCAGCTCACCACCGAGTTCCCGGAGCTATGGCTACACCTTC. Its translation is CASSPPSSRSYGYTF.

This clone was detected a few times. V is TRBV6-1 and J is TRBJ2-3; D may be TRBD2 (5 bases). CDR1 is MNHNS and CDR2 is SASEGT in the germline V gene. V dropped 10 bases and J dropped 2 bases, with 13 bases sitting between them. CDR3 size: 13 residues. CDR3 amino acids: CAIEPGTTDTQYF. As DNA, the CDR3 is TGTGCCATCGAACCGGGAACCACAGATACGCAGTATTTT.

CDR3 coding DNA: TGTGCCAGCGCCAACTCCGGACGGAGCACGTGGACTGAAGCTTTCTTT. Its protein is CASANSGRSTWTEAFF. J is TRBJ1-1 and V is TRBV13; no clear D gene. Germline lookup yields CDR1 PRHDT and CDR2 FYEKMQ (reference sequence). The CDR3 has 16 residues. V was trimmed by 8 bases and J by 5 bases, leaving 24 bases between them.

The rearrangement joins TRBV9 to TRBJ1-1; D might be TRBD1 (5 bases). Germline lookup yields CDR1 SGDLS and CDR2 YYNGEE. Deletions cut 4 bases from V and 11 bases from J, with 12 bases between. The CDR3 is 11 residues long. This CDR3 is CASSTQGCAFF. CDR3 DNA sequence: TGTGCCAGCAGCACCCAGGGATGCGCTTTCTTT.

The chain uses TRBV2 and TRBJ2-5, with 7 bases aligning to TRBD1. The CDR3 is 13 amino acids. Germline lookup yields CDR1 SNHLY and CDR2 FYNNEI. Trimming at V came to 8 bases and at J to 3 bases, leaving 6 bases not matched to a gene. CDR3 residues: CASARQGKETQYF. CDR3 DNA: TGTGCCAGCGCCCGACAGGGCAAAGAGACCCAGTACTTC.

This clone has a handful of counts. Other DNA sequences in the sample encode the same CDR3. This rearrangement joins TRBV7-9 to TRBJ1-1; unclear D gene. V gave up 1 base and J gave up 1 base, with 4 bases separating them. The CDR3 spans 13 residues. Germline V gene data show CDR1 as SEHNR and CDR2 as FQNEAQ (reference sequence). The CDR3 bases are TGTGCCAGCAGCTTAGAGCAGAACACTGAAGCTTTCTTT. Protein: CASSLEQNTEAFF.

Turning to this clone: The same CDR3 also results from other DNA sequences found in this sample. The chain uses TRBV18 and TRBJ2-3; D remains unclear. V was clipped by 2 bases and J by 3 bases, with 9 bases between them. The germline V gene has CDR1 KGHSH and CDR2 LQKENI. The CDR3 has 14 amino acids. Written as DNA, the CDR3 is TGTGCCAGCTCACCAAAGTCCAGTACAGATACGCAGTATTTT. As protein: CASSPKSSTDTQYF.

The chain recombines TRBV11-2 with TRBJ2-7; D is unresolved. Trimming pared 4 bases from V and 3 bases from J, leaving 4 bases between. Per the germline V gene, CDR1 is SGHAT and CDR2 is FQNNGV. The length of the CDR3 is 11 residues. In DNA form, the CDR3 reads TGTGCCAGCAGCTCCCTCTACGAGCAGTACTTC. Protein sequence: CASSSLYEQYF.

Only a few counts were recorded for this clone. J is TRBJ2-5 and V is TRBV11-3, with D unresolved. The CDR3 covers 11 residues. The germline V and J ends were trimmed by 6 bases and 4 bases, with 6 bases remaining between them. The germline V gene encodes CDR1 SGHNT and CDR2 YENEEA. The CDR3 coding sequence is TGTGCCAGCAGGAGCTTAGAGACCCAGTACTTC. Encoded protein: CASRSLETQYF.